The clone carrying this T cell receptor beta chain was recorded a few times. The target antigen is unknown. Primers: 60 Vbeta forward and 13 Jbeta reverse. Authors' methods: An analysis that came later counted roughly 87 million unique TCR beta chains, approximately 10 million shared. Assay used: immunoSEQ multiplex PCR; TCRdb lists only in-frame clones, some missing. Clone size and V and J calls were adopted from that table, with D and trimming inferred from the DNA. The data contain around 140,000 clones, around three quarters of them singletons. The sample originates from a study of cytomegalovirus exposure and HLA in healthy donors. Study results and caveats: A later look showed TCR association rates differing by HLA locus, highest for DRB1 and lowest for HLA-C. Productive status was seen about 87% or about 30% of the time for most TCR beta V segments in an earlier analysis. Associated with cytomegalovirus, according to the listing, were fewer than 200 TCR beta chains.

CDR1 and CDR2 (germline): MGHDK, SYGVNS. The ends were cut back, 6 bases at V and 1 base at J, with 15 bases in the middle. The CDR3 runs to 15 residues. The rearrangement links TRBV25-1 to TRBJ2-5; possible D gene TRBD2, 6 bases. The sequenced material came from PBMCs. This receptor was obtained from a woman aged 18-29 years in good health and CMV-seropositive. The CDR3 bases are TGTGCCAGCAGCCCCGGCTGGGGGGTCCAAGAGACCCAGTACTTC. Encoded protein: CASSPGWGVQETQYF.